This T cell receptor (beta chain) was documented in a study of blood T cell repertoires in COVID-19. Study-wide context: Some COVID-19 samples were acute and others convalescent; all came from the United States, Italy and Spain. T cells, B-cell-depleted T cells, or PBMCs provided the cDNA or gDNA that served as material.

Original methodology: Scientists estimated how many nucleated cells there were by amplifying reference gene primers. Generated by immunoSEQ multiplex PCR, the TCRdb table keeps only in-frame clones and is missing some. V and J calls and clone size are copied from that table; D and trimming were computed from the DNA. The profile shows 300,000 or so clones, about 87% of them singletons. In this sample, this clone turned up once. What was sequenced was peripheral blood. The receptor's source is a middle-aged woman who had recovered from COVID-19.

In DNA, the CDR3 is TGTGCCAGCAGCTCACAAGACTACGAGCAGTACTTC. Translating it yields CASSSQDYEQYF. This chain links TRBV9 with TRBJ2-7; D is unresolved. CDR1 is SGDLS, CDR2 YYNGEE, per germline. Deletions cut 4 bases from V and 3 bases from J, with 8 bases between. The CDR3 totals 12 residues.